This TCR beta chain was obtained from a study of blood T cell repertoires in COVID-19. Study as a whole: Samples representing acute and convalescent COVID-19 were sourced from the United States, Italy and Spain. Nucleic acid was either cDNA or gDNA, and it came from T cells, B-cell-depleted T cells, or PBMCs.

In the study's own analysis: Reference gene primer amplification in the assay estimated nucleated cell counts. The method was immunoSEQ multiplex PCR; TCRdb's version includes in-frame clones alone and lacks a portion of them. From that table come the V and J calls and clone size; the DNA was used to work out D and trimming. Among over 250,000 clones listed, 70% to 85% were seen once. Germline values: CDR1 MNHEY, CDR2 SVGEGT. The CDR3 totals 14 residues. Trimming cost V 6 bases and J 9 bases; bases outside gene matches: 8. Sequencing input: peripheral blood. This chain links TRBV6-2 or TRBV6-3 with TRBJ1-6, with TRBD1 identical over 7 bases. The receptor was derived from a woman older than 75 with acute or convalescent COVID-19. The CDR3 nucleotides are TGTGCCAGCAGCCTGACAGGGCGGACTTCACCCCTCCACTTT. Protein: CASSLTGRTSPLHF.